This T cell receptor (beta chain) was identified during a study of technical replicates of blood from a handful of donors. Only in-frame clones appear in the TCRdb table, and some are missing; sequencing was by immunoSEQ multiplex PCR. The sample includes fewer than 85,000 clones, approximately 94% of them seen just once. Germline V gene data show CDR1 as SGHRS and CDR2 as YFSETQ. The CDR3 is made up of 13 amino acids. Trimming took 2 bases from V and 5 from J, leaving 10 bases between them. The receptor was isolated from a human donor in good health. J is TRBJ1-2 and V is TRBV5-1, with D hard to call. The sequencing input was T cells isolated from PBMCs. CDR3 region: CASSFEGRYGYTF. CDR3 nucleotides: TGCGCCAGCAGCTTCGAGGGAAGGTATGGCTACACCTTC.